This TCR beta chain was captured by sequencing in a study of vaccination effects on CD4 cells after COVID-19. Sequencing was performed with immunoSEQ multiplex PCR; in TCRdb, only in-frame clones are kept and a portion is missing. The sample has 30,000 to 35,000 clones, about 68% seen once. Culture proceeded for more than 8 days, and CD4+ T cells were then isolated. The individual was infected with SARS-CoV-2 between March and December 2020, as confirmed by PCR. Two-dose vaccination with either BNT162b2 or mRNA-1273 was given to the participants. Concerning this clone: Its cognate antigen is unknown.

Germline lookup yields CDR1 LNHNV and CDR2 YYDKDF (reference sequence). V lost 4 bases and J 6 bases, leaving 13 bases between the germline ends. CDR3 size: 13 residues. The chain employs TRBV15 and TRBJ2-7, with TRBD2 as a possible D gene (5 bases). This receptor was identified in a human donor who had a prior SARS-CoV-2 infection. The sample in question was CD4+ T cells from PBMCs cultured without peptide, obtained after COVID-19 vaccination. The CDR3 region has the DNA TGTGCCACCAGCATCGCCGGGGTGGGCGAGCAGTACTTC. This codes for CATSIAGVGEQYF. The whole variable domain, remainder taken from reference TRBV15 and TRBJ2-7, is DAMVIQNPRYQVTQFGKPVTLSCSQTLNHNVMYWYQQKSSQAPKLLFHYYDKDFNNEADTPDNFQSRRPNTSFCFLDIRSPGLGDTAMYLCATSIAGVGEQYFGPGTRLTVT.